The rows below give T cell receptor beta chains drawn from one sample of a study of OX40 agonist ivuxolimab in advanced cancers. The table came from immunoSEQ multiplex PCR; TCRdb's copy has only in-frame clones and leaves some out. The table includes 55,000 to 80,000 clones, 75% to 95% detected once. This specimen was CD4+ or CD8+ T cells sorted from blood, taken in a trial of the OX40 agonist ivuxolimab. These receptors originate from an adult with an advanced solid tumor such as melanoma, head and neck, liver or kidney cancer. The CDR3 runs from the conserved cysteine through the conserved F or W. The D gene is left open where the match is weak. Size is stated for part of the rows, as once, few or many counts, or as a class when the clone is expanded.

V: TRBV4-2
size: .
D: .
J: TRBJ2-7
DNA: TGTGCCAGCAGCCAGGGGGGTATGGAGCAGTACTTC
CDR3: CASSQGGMEQYF

V: TRBV27
size: .
D: .
J: TRBJ1-4
DNA: TGTGCCAGCAAACGGTCGGGGGGAGGCGAAAAACTGTTTTTT
CDR3: CASKRSGGGEKLFF

V: TRBV29-1
size: .
D: TRBD1
J: TRBJ2-7
DNA: TGCAGCGTTGAAACAGGGGTCTACGAGCAGTACTTC
CDR3: CSVETGVYEQYF

V: TRBV27
size: .
D: TRBD2
J: TRBJ2-7
DNA: TGTGCCAGCAGTTTATCACGCCAGACTAGCGCTGCCTACGAGCAGTACTTC
CDR3: CASSLSRQTSAAYEQYF

V: TRBV11-2
size: .
D: .
J: TRBJ2-7
DNA: TGTGCCAGCAGCTTAGAGAATCTAGCCCGGTACGAGCAGTACTTC
CDR3: CASSLENLARYEQYF

V: TRBV19
size: .
D: TRBD2
J: TRBJ2-2
DNA: TGTGCCAGTAGTAAGGAGGCTAGCGGGAGTGATGGCACCGGGGAGCTGTTTTTT
CDR3: CASSKEASGSDGTGELFF

V: TRBV7-2
size: .
D: .
J: TRBJ1-5
DNA: TGTGCCAGCAGCTTAGTCAGGGATCAGCCCCAGCATTTT
CDR3: CASSLVRDQPQHF

V: TRBV18
size: .
D: TRBD2
J: TRBJ2-7
DNA: TGTGCCAGCTCACCAGGGTTAGCGGGAGCCGACGAGCAGTACTTC
CDR3: CASSPGLAGADEQYF

V: TRBV10-3
size: .
D: .
J: TRBJ2-5
DNA: TGTGCCATCAGTGAGTCGATGGGAGAGACCCAGTACTTC
CDR3: CAISESMGETQYF

V: TRBV19
size: once
D: .
J: TRBJ1-2
DNA: TGTGCCACTCGGAGTATCGATGGCTACACCTTC
CDR3: CATRSIDGYTF

V: TRBV10-3
size: once
D: TRBD1
J: TRBJ1-6
DNA: TGTGCCACCGGGACAGGGTATAATTCACCCCTCCACTTT
CDR3: CATGTGYNSPLHF

V: TRBV13
size: .
D: TRBD2
J: TRBJ2-1
DNA: TGTGCCAGCAGCTTCGGGACTAGCGGGGTTAATGAGCAGTTCTTC
CDR3: CASSFGTSGVNEQFF

V: TRBV13
size: .
D: .
J: TRBJ2-7
DNA: TGTGCCAGCAGCTTATTCACCTCCTACGAGCAGTACTTC
CDR3: CASSLFTSYEQYF

V: TRBV21-1
size: .
D: .
J: TRBJ1-5
DNA: TGTGCCAGCAGCAACCGGGACAGGGGGTATTATAGCAATCAGCCCCAGCATTTT
CDR3: CASSNRDRGYYSNQPQHF

V: TRBV7-9
size: .
D: .
J: TRBJ2-5
DNA: TGTGCCAGCAGCTATCCTCAGGGGCCCCGAGGAAGGCAAGAGACCCAGTACTTC
CDR3: CASSYPQGPRGRQETQYF

V: TRBV28
size: .
D: .
J: TRBJ1-1
DNA: TGTGCCAGCAGTTTATGGGGGGTAGGGAACACTGAAGCTTTCTTT
CDR3: CASSLWGVGNTEAFF

V: TRBV5-1
size: .
D: .
J: TRBJ2-1
DNA: TGCGCCAGCAGGTACCTCTCCTACAATGAGCAGTTCTTC
CDR3: CASRYLSYNEQFF

V: TRBV12-5
size: .
D: .
J: TRBJ2-7
DNA: TGTGCTAGTGACGTCTACGAGCAGTACTTC
CDR3: CASDVYEQYF

V: TRBV2
size: .
D: .
J: TRBJ1-5
DNA: TGTGCCAGCAGTGAAGGAAGGGGTAGCAATCAGCCCCAGCATTTT
CDR3: CASSEGRGSNQPQHF

V: TRBV6-5
size: .
D: .
J: TRBJ1-5
DNA: TGTGCCAGCAGTTACCGGGCAGGCCCCCAGCATTTT
CDR3: CASSYRAGPQHF

V: TRBV7-9
size: .
D: TRBD2
J: TRBJ2-5
DNA: TGTGCCAGCAGCTTTCTGGGGAGGGCCTTGGTAGAGACCCAGTACTTC
CDR3: CASSFLGRALVETQYF

V: TRBV12-2
size: .
D: .
J: TRBJ2-7
DNA: TGTGCAAGGCAGACTAGCGGGGGCTACGAGCAGTACTTC
CDR3: CARQTSGGYEQYF

V: TRBV29-1
size: .
D: TRBD1
J: TRBJ2-5
DNA: TGCAGCGTTGAGGGGGACAGGAGAGGGGAGACCCAGTACTTC
CDR3: CSVEGDRRGETQYF

V: TRBV15
size: .
D: .
J: TRBJ1-1
DNA: TGTGCCACCAGCAGAGATACGGCAGGCACTGAAGCTTTCTTT
CDR3: CATSRDTAGTEAFF

V: TRBV6-1
size: .
D: TRBD2
J: TRBJ2-7
DNA: TGTGCCAGCAAACTAGCGGTTGAGCAGTACTTC
CDR3: CASKLAVEQYF

V: TRBV9
size: .
D: .
J: TRBJ2-7
DNA: TGTGCTCCCGGACGTAACATTTACGAGCAGTACTTC
CDR3: CAPGRNIYEQYF